This T cell receptor (beta chain) was captured by sequencing in a study of CD8+ T cells in alopecia areata. General study points: The presence of one nonresponder keeps the tie between baseline CD8+ expansion and response uncertain. Tofacitinib delivered significant drops in scalp clonality and in expanded CD8+ clones among the top 100.

CDR3 length equals 14 residues. The V end was cut by 3 bases, the J end by 2 bases, with 11 bases between. CDR1 is KGHSH and CDR2 is LQKENI in the germline V gene. As the sequencing template, cDNA was produced by extracting RNA and reverse transcribing it. The protocol was immunoSEQ multiplex PCR, while the TCRdb copy is restricted to in-frame clones and leaves out a portion. The table includes around 110,000 clones, roughly 50% detected once. As to this clone: Its antigen is unidentified.

Treatment indicated: oral pan-JAK inhibitor, 5-10 mg twice daily. Lesional scalp tissue (obtained by punch biopsy) and peripheral blood were collected from alopecia areata patients. The receptor was derived from a human donor with alopecia areata. Sequencing was performed on CD8+ T cells sorted from blood, taken at week 24, from a patient treated with tofacitinib. The chain joins TRBV18 to TRBJ2-7; a possible D gene is TRBD2 (6 bases). CDR3 coding DNA: TGTGCCAGCTCACCCCCGGGGGTCCCCTACGAGCAGTACTTC. Protein product: CASSPPGVPYEQYF.